This is a list of T cell receptor beta chains from one sample in a study of tumor-infiltrating lymphocytes in oesophageal squamous cell carcinoma. TCRdb recomputed calls from the PCR reads with MiXCR, one row per CDR3 protein. The table shows just under 20,000 distinct CDR3 sequences, with approximately 40% occurring only once. Sequences were obtained from esophageal tumor tissue. The source of these receptors is a male donor with esophageal squamous cell carcinoma. CDR3s include the opening cysteine and the closing phenylalanine or tryptophan. Rows give clone size only sometimes, using once, few, many, or a class for an expanded clone.

. TRBV7-3 few CASSRGVSETQYF
TRBJ2-1 TRBV24-1 many CATSDLGYDEQFF
TRBJ1-4 TRBV12-3/TRBV12-4 . CASSDRGSTNEKLFF
. TRBV7-2 . CASSLDRAETQYF
TRBJ2-4 TRBV5-1 . CASSNRGSWDIQYF
TRBJ2-3 TRBV6-1 many CASGRTGDTDTQYF
TRBJ1-4 TRBV7-8 few CASSLVEGWNEKLFF
TRBJ2-5 TRBV7-6 . CASSSNGETQYF
TRBJ2-5 TRBV7-6 . CASSPKQNSIYNEQYF
TRBJ2-5 TRBV7-3 . CASSPLGGETQYF
TRBJ2-7 TRBV5-1 many CASWRGTGWYEQYF
TRBJ2-7 TRBV6-1 many CASSVTGGPYEQYF
TRBJ1-1 TRBV20-1 . CSARDFQGGTEAFF
TRBJ2-2 TRBV7-2 . CASSLTSGRWTGELFF
TRBJ1-5 TRBV6-1 many CASRETGGSNQPQHF
. TRBV11-2 . CASSLGFRTPGIAGVFSPYEQYF
TRBJ2-2 TRBV19 once CASSMRKGKDTGELFF
. TRBV7-2 . CASSLTGTGSPYEQYF
TRBJ1-1 TRBV12-3/TRBV12-4 . CASSSLMNTEAFF
TRBJ2-1 TRBV15 few CATSMERSSYNEQFF
TRBJ1-1 TRBV6-4 . CASRLDGGTEAFF
TRBJ2-1 TRBV6-6 . CASSLRGLSYNEQFF
TRBJ2-5 TRBV7-9 . CASSLYGSLGETQYF
. TRBV7-3 . CASSSGFGGSSGANVLTF
TRBJ2-5 TRBV5-6 many CASSLRTSGFWETQYF
. TRBV10-2 once CASSVPTGNEQFF
. TRBV3-1 . CASSQGGGHQSSYNEQYF
TRBJ2-7 TRBV27 many CASGLRDRIVYEQYF